The 27 T cell receptor beta chains below come from one sample, sequenced in a study of graft-versus-host responses after intestinal transplantation. The data were produced by immunoSEQ multiplex PCR, yet TCRdb's version contains in-frame clones alone and is incomplete. The data hold some 110,000 clones, with 90% observed a single time. For these receptors, no antigen is known. This sample comprised unstimulated CD4+ T cells sorted from spleen or lymph node cells, obtained before intestinal transplant. The receptors derive from a human donor who received an intestinal transplant.

In its sample, this clone was seen a few times. J is TRBJ2-7 and V is TRBV25-1; a possible D gene is TRBD1 (5 bases). V lost 2 bases to trimming and J lost 6 bases, with 14 bases between them. This CDR3 spans 14 amino acids. Germline V lookup: CDR1 MGHDK, CDR2 SYGVNS. The CDR3 loop is CASSEQGIVSEQYF. In nucleotides, the CDR3 is TGTGCCAGCAGTGAACAGGGTATAGTCTCCGAGCAGTACTTC.

V and J are TRBV15 and TRBJ2-7; D remains unclear. The V gene's germline CDR1 is LNHNV and CDR2 YYDKDF (reference sequence). The CDR3 consists of 15 residues. Trimming shortened V by 3 bases and J by 6 bases, and 18 bases separated the two germline ends. This CDR3 reads CATSSQRISPGEQYF. The CDR3 DNA sequence: TGTGCCACCAGCAGCCAGAGGATCTCTCCTGGCGAGCAGTACTTC. Filled out from reference TRBV15 and TRBJ2-7, the complete variable domain reads DAMVIQNPRYQVTQFGKPVTLSCSQTLNHNVMYWYQQKSSQAPKLLFHYYDKDFNNEADTPDNFQSRRPNTSFCFLDIRSPGLGDTAMYLCATSSQRISPGEQYFGPGTRLTVT.

This chain links TRBV27 with TRBJ1-2; TRBD1 aligns across 7 bases. This CDR3 has 15 amino acids. With 3 bases clipped from V and 8 bases from J, the junction kept 12 bases outside the gene matches. Germline V gives CDR1 MNHEY, CDR2 SMNVEV (reference sequence). CDR3 residues: CASSFEGTGEGGYTF. Written as DNA, the CDR3 is TGTGCCAGCAGTTTTGAGGGAACAGGGGAAGGGGGCTACACCTTC.

The chain links TRBV29-1 to TRBJ2-1; D remains unclear. Looked up from germline, CDR1 is SQVTM and CDR2 is ANQGSEA. The CDR3 is made up of 14 amino acids. The ends were cut back, 1 base at V and 0 bases at J, with 7 bases in the middle. CDR3 protein: CSVEGRHSYNEQFF. CDR3 in DNA: TGCAGCGTTGAAGGCAGGCACTCCTACAATGAGCAGTTCTTC.

The J gene is TRBJ1-5, the V gene TRBV18, with D possibly matching TRBD1 (5 bases). CDR3 length: 14 amino acids. V lost 4 bases and J lost 7, with 14 bases in between. Germline-derived CDR1 and CDR2 are KGHSH and LQKENI. The CDR3 bases are TGTGCCAGCTCACTGGGCGGGGGTCGGCAGCCCCAGCATTTT. It encodes CASSLGGGRQPQHF. Full variable domain (outside the CDR3, taken from reference TRBV18 and TRBJ1-5): NAGVMQNPRHLVRRRGQEARLRCSPMKGHSHVYWYRQLPEEGLKFMVYLQKENIIDESGMPKERFSAEFPKEGPSILRIQQVVRGDSAAYFCASSLGGGRQPQHFGDGTRLSIL.

The chain links TRBV6-5 to TRBJ2-2, with D hard to call. Germline V lookup: CDR1 MNHEY, CDR2 SVGAGI. V was cut by 7 bases and J by 7 bases, with 16 bases left in between. The CDR3 contains 14 residues. The CDR3 region has the DNA TGTGCCAGCACCGACGCGAGGCTGAGCGGGGAGCTGTTTTTT. Translation gives CASTDARLSGELFF.

The chain carries TRBV12-5 and TRBJ1-1, with 7 bases fitting TRBD1. This CDR3 region has 15 residues. Germline assignment: CDR1 LGHNT and CDR2 FRNRAP. V trimming: 4 bases; J trimming: 0 bases; junction bases outside the gene matches: 5. In nucleotides, the CDR3 is TGTGCTAGTGGTTCAGACAGGGCCCTGAACACTGAAGCTTTCTTT. Its protein product is CASGSDRALNTEAFF. The full variable domain, with the rest looked up from reference TRBV12-5 and TRBJ1-1, is DARVTQTPRHKVTEMGQEVTMRCQPILGHNTVFWYRQTMMQGLELLAYFRNRAPLDDSGMPKDRFSAEMPDATLATLKIQPSEPRDSAVYFCASGSDRALNTEAFFGQGTRLTVV.

The genes are TRBV15 and TRBJ2-7; D possibly corresponds to TRBD1 (5 bases). With 1 base removed from V and 6 bases from J, the gap between germline ends came to 10 bases. CDR1 is LNHNV and CDR2 is YYDKDF in the germline V gene (reference sequence). This CDR3 is built from 13 residues. The DNA of the CDR3 is TGTGCCACCAGCAGAGTCAGGGCCAGCGAGCAGTACTTC. Its translation is CATSRVRASEQYF.

The chain employs TRBV5-1 and TRBJ2-1, with TRBD2 matching over 16 bases. Germline CDR1 SGHRS, CDR2 YFSETQ. The CDR3 contains 18 residues. Trimming cost V 6 bases and J 0 bases; bases outside gene matches: 6. CDR3 sequence: CASTGGLAGGSSYNEQFF. The CDR3 DNA is TGCGCCAGCACCGGGGGACTAGCGGGAGGGAGCTCCTACAATGAGCAGTTCTTC. Full variable domain (remainder filled in from reference TRBV5-1 and TRBJ2-1): KAGVTQTPRYLIKTRGQQVTLSCSPISGHRSVSWYQQTPGQGLQFLFEYFSETQRNKGNFPGRFSGRQFSNSRSEMNVSTLELGDSALYLCASTGGLAGGSSYNEQFFGPGTRLTVL.

The genes are TRBV30 and TRBJ2-5; the D gene is possibly TRBD2 (5 bases). Germline-derived CDR1 and CDR2 are GTSNPN and SVGIG (reference sequence). Trimming left V 3 bases short and J 2 bases short, with 16 bases between. This CDR3 has 15 residues. CDR3 sequence: CAWSVRGWIQETQYF. For the CDR3, the DNA is TGTGCCTGGAGCGTACGGGGATGGATACAAGAGACCCAGTACTTC.

The chain joins TRBV28 to TRBJ2-7; D unclear. The CDR3 is 14 residues long. V was clipped by 1 base and J by 1 base, with 8 bases between them. The V gene's germline CDR1 is MDHEN and CDR2 SYDVKM. This CDR3 is CASSLLTHSYEQYF. Written as DNA, the CDR3 is TGTGCCAGCAGTTTATTGACACATTCCTACGAGCAGTACTTC.

The chain has TRBV18 and TRBJ2-7; 11 bases agree with TRBD1. The junction had 7 bases not matched to a gene; V was cut back by 8 bases and J by 4 bases. The V gene's germline CDR1 is KGHSH and CDR2 LQKENI. The length of the CDR3 is 14 residues. CDR3 loop: CASAGGQGDYEQYF. DNA of the CDR3: TGTGCCAGCGCTGGGGGACAGGGGGATTACGAGCAGTACTTC.

The chain has TRBV11-2 and TRBJ1-1; 10 bases are a match to TRBD1. The CDR3 totals 15 residues. CDR1 is SGHAT and CDR2 is FQNNGV in the germline V gene. V lost 5 bases to trimming and J lost 4 bases; unmatched junction nucleotides: 7. CDR3 DNA sequence: TGTGCCAGCAGCAAACCCGGGACAGGGGCCACTGAAGCTTTCTTT. As protein: CASSKPGTGATEAFF. Full variable domain (missing parts from reference TRBV11-2 and TRBJ1-1): EAGVAQSPRYKIIEKRQSVAFWCNPISGHATLYWYQQILGQGPKLLIQFQNNGVVDDSQLPKDRFSAERLKGVDSTLKIQPAKLEDSAVYLCASSKPGTGATEAFFGQGTRLTVV.

V is TRBV6-6 and J is TRBJ2-3, with 8 bases aligning to TRBD2. CDR1 and CDR2 from the germline V gene are MNHNY and SVGAGI (reference sequence). V lost 2 bases and J lost 2; bases outside the gene matches: 6. The CDR3 spans 16 residues. The CDR3 nucleotides are TGTGCCAGCAGTTACGCGCTAGCGGGTTACACAGATACGCAGTATTTT. This codes for CASSYALAGYTDTQYF.

This clone appeared once. The chain joins TRBV5-1 to TRBJ1-1; D unclear. The CDR3 length is 14 residues. The germline V gene encodes CDR1 SGHRS and CDR2 YFSETQ. Deletions cut 1 base from V and 1 base from J, with 8 bases between. The CDR3 loop is CASSLSLTNTEAFF. The DNA for the CDR3 is TGCGCCAGCAGCTTGTCACTCACGAACACTGAAGCTTTCTTT.

This rearrangement joins TRBV7-6 to TRBJ2-7; D not certain. The CDR3 is 13 amino acids. Germline V gene lookup returns CDR1 SGHVS and CDR2 FNYEAQ. With 2 bases removed from V and 3 bases from J, the gap between germline ends came to 8 bases. CDR3 in amino acids: CASSLSVDYEQYF. CDR3 nucleotides: TGTGCCAGCAGCTTAAGCGTAGACTACGAGCAGTACTTC.

V is TRBV5-8 and J is TRBJ2-3; 7 nucleotides agree with TRBD2. V lost 4 bases and J lost 3; bases outside the gene matches: 8. Germline values: CDR1 SGHTS, CDR2 YDEGEE. The CDR3 covers 15 residues. Here the CDR3 reads CASSILATMTDTQYF. DNA for the CDR3: TGTGCCAGCAGCATACTAGCGACTATGACAGATACGCAGTATTTT. Supplemented by reference TRBV5-8 and TRBJ2-3, the full variable domain reads EAGVTQSPTHLIKTRGQQATLRCSPISGHTSVYWYQQALGLGLQFLLWYDEGEERNRGNFPPRFSGRQFPNYSSELNVNALELEDSALYLCASSILATMTDTQYFGPGTRLTVL.

The V and J genes are TRBV28 and TRBJ2-5; tentative D call: TRBD1 (6 bases). V was clipped by 7 bases and J by 5 bases, with 11 bases between them. Germline V gives CDR1 MDHEN, CDR2 SYDVKM. This CDR3 contains 12 residues. CDR3 DNA sequence: TGTGCCAGCAACTGGGGGCAGGAGACCCAGTACTTC. Residues: CASNWGQETQYF.

The rearrangement joins TRBV7-9 to TRBJ1-1; D is unclear. Trimming left V 4 bases short and J 1 base short, with 13 bases between. From germline, CDR1 is SEHNR and CDR2 FQNEAQ (reference sequence). The CDR3 consists of 15 residues. CDR3 residues: CASSYGEKTNTEAFF. CDR3 DNA: TGTGCCAGCAGCTACGGGGAGAAGACGAACACTGAAGCTTTCTTT.

This clone was seen a single time. V is TRBV5-1 and J is TRBJ2-3; 7 bases agree with TRBD2. With V trimmed by 4 bases and J by 0 bases, 8 bases remained unmatched. The germline CDR1 and CDR2 sequences are SGHRS and YFSETQ. The CDR3 runs 16 residues. CDR3 nucleotides: TGCGCCAGCAGCAGCGCGGGACTATCTAGCACAGATACGCAGTATTTT. It encodes CASSSAGLSSTDTQYF.

About this clone: Other DNA sequences in the sample encode the same CDR3. The chain joins TRBV27 to TRBJ2-7; 8 nucleotides align to TRBD1. There are 15 residues in the CDR3. V lost 6 bases to trimming and J lost 2 bases; unmatched junction nucleotides: 9. Germline V gene sequence: CDR1 MNHEY, CDR2 SMNVEV (reference sequence). The CDR3, as DNA: TGTGCCAGCAGCCCAACGGACAGGGATCCCTACGAGCAGTACTTC. Protein sequence: CASSPTDRDPYEQYF.

This chain connects TRBV5-1 to TRBJ2-1; 16 bases match TRBD2. This CDR3 is built from 16 residues. With 4 bases clipped from V and 4 bases from J, the junction kept 2 bases outside the gene matches. Germline V CDR1 and CDR2: SGHRS, YFSETQ. As DNA, the CDR3 is TGCGCCAGCAGCATGGGACTAGCGGGAGGGTACAATGAGCAGTTCTTC. This sequence encodes CASSMGLAGGYNEQFF.

The rearrangement joins TRBV5-6 to TRBJ2-5, with TRBD1 identical over 10 bases. The closer fit of TRBJ2-7 to the DNA end suggests the J call may be wrong. CDR3 length: 15 amino acids. Germline V gene data show CDR1 as SGHDT and CDR2 as YYEEEE. The CDR3 bases are TGTGCCAGCAGCTTGGCGTGGACAGGGGGCTACGAGCAGTACTTC. This codes for CASSLAWTGGYEQYF.

V usage is TRBV12-1 and J usage is TRBJ2-2; the table's D call TRBD2 went unverified against the DNA. TRBV12-1 is noted as a pseudogene. The CDR3 runs to 18 residues. The CDR3 region is CASSTPQTSGANTGELFF. CDR3 nucleotides: TGTGCCAGCAGCACGCCACAGACTAGCGGGGCGAACACCGGGGAGCTGTTTTTT.

The V call is TRBV10-1, the J call TRBJ2-4, with a weak D call TRBD2 (5 bases). V was clipped by 2 bases and J by 2 bases, with 7 bases between them. This CDR3 is 14 amino acids long. Germline V gives CDR1 WNHNN, CDR2 SYGVQD (reference sequence). This CDR3 reads CASSETRTKNIQYF. The CDR3 coding sequence is TGCGCCAGCAGTGAGACTAGGACCAAAAACATTCAGTACTTC.

This sequence joins TRBV11-1 and TRBJ2-5; 12 bases agree with TRBD2. The V gene's germline CDR1 is SGHAT and CDR2 FQDESV (reference sequence). The length of the CDR3 is 16 residues. V shed 4 bases, J shed 2 bases, and the junction held 5 bases outside the gene matches. The DNA of the CDR3 is TGTGCCAGCAGCTCTGTGACTAGCGGGAGACAAGAGACCCAGTACTTC. Translation gives CASSSVTSGRQETQYF.

The chain combines TRBV7-8 with TRBJ1-5; D remains ambiguous. V lost 0 bases and J lost 1, with 16 bases in between. Germline CDR1 reads SGHVS; CDR2 reads FQNEAQ. This CDR3 is 18 amino acids long. CDR3 coding DNA: TGTGCCAGCAGCTTAGCGGCTGAGGGAGAGTGGAGCAATCAGCCCCAGCATTTT. This codes for CASSLAAEGEWSNQPQHF.